These T cell receptor beta chains were read from a single sample in a study of blood T cell repertoires in COVID-19. Measured with immunoSEQ multiplex PCR; TCRdb has only the in-frame clones, and not every one. Among tens of thousands of clones, approximately 82% were seen once, and the ten largest hold less than 7%. Material: peripheral blood. The source is a woman older than 75 with acute or convalescent COVID-19. CDR3s include the opening cysteine and the closing phenylalanine or tryptophan. Each record gives: D gene, J gene, clone size, V gene, CDR3 DNA, CDR3 protein. D genes are given only for firm matches. Some rows have no size entry. The others give once, few or many, or a class for an expanded clone.

>TRBD1|TRBJ1-1|-|TRBV19
TGTGCCAGTATGGACAGGGGCCGGTACACTGAAGCTTTCTTT
CASMDRGRYTEAFF
>-|TRBJ1-1|once|TRBV5-1
TGCGCCAGCAGCTTGGGACAGGTACTGATGAACACTGAAGCTTTCTTT
CASSLGQVLMNTEAFF
>TRBD1|TRBJ1-1|-|TRBV7-9
TGTGCCAGCAGTGTAGGGGACAGGGAGGGGACTGAAGCTTTCTTT
CASSVGDREGTEAFF
>TRBD1|TRBJ1-4|-|TRBV6-1
TGTGCCAGCAGTGAAGAGGACAGGGCCCCCCGGGAAAAACTGTTTTTT
CASSEEDRAPREKLFF
>TRBD1|TRBJ1-2|-|TRBV19
TGTGCCAGTAGTATCAGGACAGGGCCTGCCTATGGCTACACCTTC
CASSIRTGPAYGYTF
>TRBD1|TRBJ2-1|-|TRBV5-1
TGCGCCAGCAGCCCAAACAGGGGTTGGGATGAGCAGTTCTTC
CASSPNRGWDEQFF
>-|TRBJ2-3|-|TRBV3-1/TRBV3-2
TGTGCCAGCAGCCCAGGGATGGGCGGGGGCACAGATACGCAGTATTTT
CASSPGMGGGTDTQYF
>TRBD1|TRBJ1-5|-|TRBV27
TGTGCCAGCAGTTCCTATAGAAGACAGGGGGCCGAGCCCCAGCATTTT
CASSSYRRQGAEPQHF
>-|TRBJ2-7|-|TRBV2
TGTGCCAGCAGCCCCGTTTACCAGTCCTACGAGCAGTACTTC
CASSPVYQSYEQYF
>-|TRBJ2-1|-|TRBV21-1
TGTGCCAGCCCCACCGTAGCGGAATACAATGAGCAGTTCTTC
CASPTVAEYNEQFF
>TRBD2|TRBJ2-3|-|TRBV2
TGTGCCAGCAGTGAAGATGCTCTAGCGGGGGTCCCAGATACGCAGTATTTT
CASSEDALAGVPDTQYF
>-|TRBJ1-1|-|TRBV5-1
TGCGCCAGCAGCTTGGCCCCAGGAGGGACTGAAGCTTTCTTT
CASSLAPGGTEAFF
>-|TRBJ1-5|-|TRBV12-3/TRBV12-4
TGTGCCAGCAGTTCAGAGGGCCATCAGCCCCAGCATTTT
CASSSEGHQPQHF
>-|TRBJ1-6|-|TRBV6-2/TRBV6-3
TGTGCCAGCAGTTATCGCGAGAGGAACCACTTGCCTCCCGGCCTCCACTTT
CASSYRERNHLPPGLHF
>-|TRBJ2-7|-|TRBV10-3
TGTGCCATCAGTGAGTGGGGCCCGTACGAGCAGTACTTC
CAISEWGPYEQYF
>-|TRBJ1-5|once|TRBV27
TGTGCCAACCTATCCGATCCAAAAAGAATACTCGAGCTTAATCAGCCCCAGCATTTT
CANLSDPKRILELNQPQHF
>-|TRBJ1-1|-|TRBV9
TGTGCCAGCAGCGTAGAGGAAGGGGCAGGGACTGAAGCTTTCTTT
CASSVEEGAGTEAFF
>TRBD1|TRBJ1-1|-|TRBV5-8
TGTGCCAGCAGCTTTCGGTACAGGGGGTCTACTGAAGCTTTCTTT
CASSFRYRGSTEAFF
>TRBD1|TRBJ2-3|-|TRBV4-1
TGCGCCAGCAGCCGGACAGGGGGCAGCCCAGATACGCAGTATTTT
CASSRTGGSPDTQYF
>-|TRBJ1-1|-|TRBV19
TGTGCCAGTAGTCCGGGGGACGGTCCTTTGAAGGGAGCTTTCTTT
CASSPGDGPLKGAFF
>TRBD1|TRBJ1-1|once|TRBV19
TGTGCCAGTAGTGGTCCGACAGGGGTGAACACTGAAGCTTTCTTT
CASSGPTGVNTEAFF
>-|TRBJ2-7|-|TRBV7-2
TGTGCCAGCAGCTTAGCTGGACTCCTCTCCGAGCAGTACTTC
CASSLAGLLSEQYF
>-|TRBJ2-5|-|TRBV2
TGTGCCAGCACTTTAACCGAGGAGACCCAGTACTTC
CASTLTEETQYF
>-|TRBJ1-2|-|TRBV5-6
TGTGCCAGCTCGCAGGGAAATTATGGCTACACCTTC
CASSQGNYGYTF
>TRBD2|TRBJ2-5|-|TRBV5-1
TGCGCCAGCAGACTCGTAAGACTAGCAAGGGAGACCCAGTACTTC
CASRLVRLARETQYF
>TRBD1|TRBJ2-3|-|TRBV18
TGTGCCAGCTCACAAGGTACAGGGGGGACTGGATCAGATACGCAGTATTTT
CASSQGTGGTGSDTQYF
>-|TRBJ2-2|-|TRBV18
TGTGCCAGCTCACAAACCGGCGGGGAGCTGTTTTTT
CASSQTGGELFF
>TRBD1|TRBJ1-1|-|TRBV5-8
TGTGCCAGCAGCTTGGACGGGACAGGGGACGATATAGCTTTCTTT
CASSLDGTGDDIAFF
>TRBD2|TRBJ2-5|-|TRBV2
TGTGCCAGCAGCGAGGGACTAGCGGGGGGGATAGAGACCCAGTACTTC
CASSEGLAGGIETQYF
>TRBD2|TRBJ2-5|-|TRBV6-4
TGTGCCAGCAGTGACTCGAGCGGGACTAAGAAAGAGACCCAGTACTTC
CASSDSSGTKKETQYF
>TRBD1|TRBJ2-7|-|TRBV7-9
TGTGCCAGCAGCTTGACAGGGGGCGGCGAGCAGTACTTC
CASSLTGGGEQYF
>-|TRBJ1-1|-|TRBV7-2
TGTGCCAGCAGCCCGGGAGGGACGCACACCACTGAAGCTTTCTTT
CASSPGGTHTTEAFF
>-|TRBJ2-1|few|TRBV2
TGTGCCAGCAGTGAGATTAAGACAGATTACAATGAGCAGTTCTTC
CASSEIKTDYNEQFF
>-|TRBJ1-1|once|TRBV18
TGTGCCAGCTCACCACGACTAAACACTGAAGCTTTCTTT
CASSPRLNTEAFF
>-|TRBJ2-5|-|TRBV5-6
TGTGCCAGCAGCTTGGCTGCTAGAGGGGAGACCCAGTACTTC
CASSLAARGETQYF
>-|TRBJ2-6|-|TRBV30
TGTGCCTGGAGTGTAAACAGGTTTGGGGCCAACGTCCTGACTTTC
CAWSVNRFGANVLTF
>TRBD1|TRBJ1-1|-|TRBV7-9
TGTGCCAGCAGCGTTCAGGGGGACACTGAAGCTTTCTTT
CASSVQGDTEAFF
>-|TRBJ1-1|-|TRBV11-2
TGTGCCAGCAGCTTTGCGGGGCGCATTGCTGAAGCTTTCTTT
CASSFAGRIAEAFF
>TRBD1|TRBJ1-1|-|TRBV18
TGTGCCAGCTCACTCCGACGACAGGGAGACACTGAAGCTTTCTTT
CASSLRRQGDTEAFF
>-|TRBJ1-5|-|TRBV12-3/TRBV12-4
TGTGCCAGCAGGACACAGGGCGATCAGCCCCAGCATTTT
CASRTQGDQPQHF
>-|TRBJ1-6|-|TRBV21-1
TGTGCCAGCAGCAAAGACAGGCGGCGGGGATCACCCCTCCACTTT
CASSKDRRRGSPLHF
>-|TRBJ1-2|-|TRBV5-6
TGTGCCAGCAGGATGGAGACGGTAAACTATGGCTACACCTTC
CASRMETVNYGYTF
>TRBD2|TRBJ2-7|-|TRBV6-5
TGTGCCAGCACTAGGACTAGCGGGTTCTCCTACGAGCAGTACTTC
CASTRTSGFSYEQYF
>TRBD2|TRBJ2-3|-|TRBV14
TGTGCCAGCAGCCAATGGGCGGGGGTGAACACAGATACGCAGTATTTT
CASSQWAGVNTDTQYF
>-|TRBJ2-1|-|TRBV4-1
TGCGCCAGCAGCCAATCAACAGGGGACTTCTACAATGAGCAGTTCTTC
CASSQSTGDFYNEQFF
>-|TRBJ1-1|-|TRBV5-4
TGTGCCAGCACCGCGGCGGGTTGGAACACTGAAGCTTTCTTT
CASTAAGWNTEAFF
>-|TRBJ1-3|-|TRBV19
TGTGCCAGTAGCCCCACAGGAGCTGGAAACACCATATATTTT
CASSPTGAGNTIYF
>-|TRBJ1-2|-|TRBV29-1
TGCAGCGTTGGACGGGGAGGCTATGGCTACACCTTC
CSVGRGGYGYTF